This TCR beta chain was identified in a study of beta chain features in type 1 diabetes (dated by TCRdb to 2017 to 2018). In the study overall: Mean age, gender distribution, total cell number and subset yield did not differ between patients and healthy donors. Across all samples, 90 million to 130 million sorted cells were examined, and cell number per subset correlated strongly with RNA yield. The study compared TCRB repertoires of sorted circulating CD4+ T cell subsets between recently diagnosed type 1 diabetes patients and matched healthy donors. Regulatory and stem cell-like memory subsets were obtained from only 8 patients and about 8 healthy donors, while naive and central memory subsets were obtained from all 30 or so donors.

Counted from cysteine to phenylalanine, this CDR3 has 17 amino acids. Left in the record is the CDR3 DNA by itself, 51 bases read in frame from the first base. The junction shows trimming of 1 base on V and 4 bases on J, and the gene matches do not reach 9 bases of it. Looking up the germline V gene yields CDR1 SGHTA and CDR2 FQGNSA. Overall study results and their limits: Type 1 diabetes patients showed a moderate but significant shortening of TCRB CDR3 length in all four CD4+ subsets. Sequencing cDNA rather than genomic DNA could over-represent highly expressing activated cells, although activation and CD3 levels did not differ between groups. PCR may preferentially amplify shorter templates, but because patient and control samples were amplified and corrected together, any resulting skew would affect both groups equally. HLA sub-analyses involved small numbers of individuals, so any influence of HLA type on TCRB rearrangement remained unresolved. At VDJ recombination sites, patients with type 1 diabetes made fewer insertions and deleted more nucleotides, a pattern implying thymic rearrangement abnormalities. The naive, central memory and regulatory TCRB repertoires appeared to resemble one another more closely among patients than among healthy donors.

The entire isolated RNA was reverse transcribed using the High Capacity cDNA Reverse Transcription Kit, and thus expressed TCRB transcripts were sequenced. Naive, central memory and regulatory T cell samples underwent deep immunoSEQ sequencing, averaging about 3.57 million total reads per sample. Sorted cells were lysed in RLT buffer and RNA was extracted with DNase-treated RNeasy Micro or Mini kits, depending on cell number. Each cell subset was processed separately to prevent cross-contamination, with patient and healthy donor samples processed together. The immunoSEQ multiplex PCR was used to amplify TCRB sequences from cDNA, generating 87-bp fragments that spanned the CDR3 region. Sequencing of the amplicons was performed on the Illumina HiSeq platform. In the authors' own workflow: Synthetic template baselines were used to correct PCR bias computationally, reads within Hamming distance 2 were collapsed together, and singletons that could not be merged were discarded. Reads were aligned to IMGT to assign V, D and J genes, CDR3 length, and insertions or deletions at six rearrangement sites. Within each subset, clonotype counts were normalized to sorted cell number, and only after that were true diversity and Gini coefficients computed with the tcR R package. The overlap coefficient, calculated on TCRB nucleotide sequences, was used to quantify repertoire sharing. What TCRdb holds here is the immuneACCESS table cut down to in-frame rearrangements. Part of the clones is not present; checked against another copy, under half of the missing clones reflect an unresolved V gene, and the others are unexplained. V, J and clone size reflect that table, while D and trimming were determined from the DNA. The sample data list roughly 140,000 clones, and roughly 8% of these were observed just once. About 0.6% of the sample rests with the top ten.

Each donor gave one peripheral blood draw, averaging roughly 120 mL, which was collected into heparinised tubes. Naive, central memory, regulatory and stem cell-like memory CD4+ T cells were sorted on a BD FACSAria II using a panel including CD45RO, CCR7, CD25, CD127, CD95 and CD27. Purity was above 95% for every sorted population. PBMCs were separated immediately by Lymphoprep density gradient centrifugation and were stained directly, without being cultured. So that batch effects would be minimized, each experiment stained and sorted samples in pairs, pairing one healthy donor with one patient. This clone was seen at least ten times. No cognate antigen has been identified for it. One base away there is no much larger clone; base qualities are not given.

Rearrangement joined TRBV7-2 to TRBJ2-3; 9 central bases correspond to TRBD2. The specimen sequenced was central memory CD4+ T cells from blood. The TCR originated in a man aged 18-30 years in good health. The DNA reads as follows: TGTGCCAGCAGCTTAGACTTGCTAGCGGGAAGGTCAGATACGCAGTATTTT. Translated, it reads CASSLDLLAGRSDTQYF. Reference TRBV7-2 and TRBJ2-3 genes cover what lies past the CDR3, so the full variable domain is GAGVSQSPSNKVTEKGKDVELRCDPISGHTALYWYRQSLGQGLEFLIYFQGNSAPDKSGLPSDRFSAERTGGSVSTLTIQRTQQEDSAVYLCASSLDLLAGRSDTQYFGPGTRLTVL.